The 20 T cell receptor beta chains presented below share a single source sample, sequenced in a study of T-cell memory formation after mild COVID-19. TCRdb analysed the 5' RACE reads with MiXCR anew, one entry per CDR3 protein. The top ten clones hold about 20% of a sample with 280,000 or so distinct CDR3 sequences, roughly 8.2% of them seen once. Sequenced material: PBMCs or a T cell subset sorted from them (not recorded which). The receptors derive from a man between 18 and 29 years old who had mild COVID-19 (a few samples of this study predate the infection). Cell type and time point are not known.

A word on this clonotype: The junction shows a germline mismatch at one end, possibly a read error. The rearrangement links TRBV7-7 to TRBJ2-2; TRBD2 agrees at 10 bases. Germline V CDR1 and CDR2: SSHAT, FNYEAQ (reference sequence). The CDR3 is 16 amino acids. The DNA of the CDR3 is TGTGCTAGCAGCTTAGCCCGGACTAGCGGCGCCGGGGAGCTGTTTTTT. This encodes CASSLARTSGAGELFF.

With respect to this clonotype: At one of its ends the junction is not consistent with the germline gene, which may arise from a read error. The gene calls are TRBV14 and TRBJ2-4; D not certain. CDR3 size: 14 residues. Germline CDR1 is SGHDN and CDR2 is FVKESK. The DNA for the CDR3 is TGTGCCAGCAGCCAATGGGAAAGGAAAAACACTCAGTACTTC. This translates into CASSQWERKNTQYF.

This rearrangement joins TRBV5-6 to TRBJ2-3; weak D call: TRBD1 (6 bases). V lost 4 bases and J 6 bases, leaving 12 bases between the germline ends. CDR3 length: 13 residues. The V gene's germline CDR1 is SGHDT and CDR2 YYEEEE. As DNA, the CDR3 is TGTGCCAGCAGCCCAGGACAGTTGGATACGCAGTATTTT. As protein: CASSPGQLDTQYF.

This clonotype showed up many times. This rearrangement joins TRBV7-7 to TRBJ2-7, with 9 bases lining up with TRBD1. The trim removed 5 bases at V and 6 bases at J, leaving 5 bases unmatched. CDR1 is SSHAT and CDR2 is FNYEAQ in the germline V gene (reference sequence). This CDR3 spans 13 amino acids. The CDR3 coding sequence is TGTGCCAGCAGCACGGGACAGGGCGGCGAGCAGTACTTC. Residues: CASSTGQGGEQYF. The whole variable domain, remainder taken from reference TRBV7-7 and TRBJ2-7, is GAGVSQSPRYKVTKRGQDVTLRCDPISSHATLYWYQQALGQGPEFLTYFNYEAQPDKSGLPSDRFSAERPEGSISTLTIQRTEQRDSAMYRCASSTGQGGEQYFGPGTRLTVT.

The V and J genes are TRBV13 and TRBJ2-1; TRBD1 is a possible D gene (5 bases). Trimming removed 1 base from V and 2 bases from J, with 6 bases in between. Germline CDR1 PRHDT, CDR2 FYEKMQ (reference sequence). CDR3 length: 14 amino acids. The CDR3 spells CASSLVGPYNEQFF. The CDR3 DNA reads TGTGCCAGCAGCTTAGTGGGGCCCTACAATGAGCAGTTCTTC.

This clonotype was counted only a few times. This chain links TRBV18 with TRBJ1-4; 8 nucleotides line up with TRBD1. There are 13 residues in the CDR3. Germline V gives CDR1 KGHSH, CDR2 LQKENI. V shed 5 bases and J 8 bases; nucleotides not matched to a gene: 4. The CDR3 nucleotides read TGTGCCAGCTCAGGGCAGGGGGCCGAAAAACTGTTTTTT. Its translation is CASSGQGAEKLFF.

A few counts support this clonotype. This sequence joins TRBV9 and TRBJ2-5, with TRBD2 matching over 10 bases. From germline, CDR1 is SGDLS and CDR2 YYNGEE. Trimming at V came to 1 base and at J to 4 bases, leaving 10 bases not matched to a gene. There are 17 residues in the CDR3. For the CDR3, the DNA is TGTGCCAGCAGCGTAACCTCGGGGCTAGCGGGGGCAGAGACCCAGTACTTC. Translating it yields CASSVTSGLAGAETQYF.

The table lists this clonotype with many counts. The rearrangement joins TRBV18 to TRBJ2-4; 9 positions match TRBD2. Trimming at V came to 2 bases and at J to 6 bases, leaving 5 bases not matched to a gene. CDR3 length: 15 residues. Germline V lookup: CDR1 KGHSH, CDR2 LQKENI. CDR3 in amino acids: CASSPASGVRNIQYF. CDR3 DNA sequence: TGTGCCAGCTCACCAGCTAGCGGGGTTCGAAACATTCAGTACTTC. Filled out from reference TRBV18 and TRBJ2-4, the complete variable domain reads NAGVMQNPRHLVRRRGQEARLRCSPMKGHSHVYWYRQLPEEGLKFMVYLQKENIIDESGMPKERFSAEFPKEGPSILRIQQVVRGDSAAYFCASSPASGVRNIQYFGAGTRLSVL.

This clonotype occurred a few times. This chain uses TRBV4-1 with TRBJ1-6; D unresolved. The CDR3 length is 13 residues. Germline V gene lookup returns CDR1 MGHRA and CDR2 YSYEKL. Trimming shortened V by 5 bases and J by 8 bases, and 10 bases separated the two germline ends. The CDR3 coding sequence is TGCGCCAGCAGCATGAAATGGGATTCACCCCTCCACTTT. Translation: CASSMKWDSPLHF.

This clonotype was seen a few times. V usage is TRBV20-1 and J usage is TRBJ2-5; 7 bases are shared with TRBD1. The germline CDR1 and CDR2 sequences are DFQATT and SNEGSKA (reference sequence). The trim removed 3 bases at V and 5 bases at J, leaving 15 bases unmatched. The CDR3 covers 16 residues. The chain's CDR3 is CSASKPGGTLAETQYF. In DNA form, the CDR3 reads TGCAGTGCTAGTAAGCCAGGGGGTACGCTTGCGGAGACCCAGTACTTC.

This chain joins TRBV20-1 and TRBJ1-2, with unresolved D. The CDR3 runs to 12 residues. V lost 0 bases, J lost 4 bases, and 6 bases lay in between. The germline V gene encodes CDR1 DFQATT and CDR2 SNEGSKA (reference sequence). The CDR3 DNA follows: TGCAGTGCTAGAGATGATCCCTATGGCTACACCTTC. This sequence encodes CSARDDPYGYTF.

The genes are TRBV10-3 and TRBJ2-7, with D perhaps given as TRBD1 or TRBD2 (7 bases each). The V end lost 0 bases, the J end lost 6 bases, and 18 bases lay between the germline ends. The CDR3 extends over 16 amino acids. The germline gives CDR1 ENHRY, CDR2 SYGVKD. The CDR3 DNA reads as TGTGCCATCAGTGAGTCGGGGCAGGGGGGGCTGCGCGAGCAGTACTTC. Protein sequence: CAISESGQGGLREQYF.

This chain links TRBV5-1 with TRBJ2-3; D unclear. The CDR3 is 13 residues long. The V end was cut by 6 bases, the J end by 1 base, with 9 bases between. Germline V gene lookup returns CDR1 SGHRS and CDR2 YFSETQ. In nucleotides, the CDR3 is TGCGCCAGCATCGGCATCGGCACAGATACGCAGTATTTT. Protein: CASIGIGTDTQYF.

The chain is built from TRBV27 and TRBJ2-5, with 7 positions matching TRBD2. Germline V CDR1 and CDR2: MNHEY, SMNVEV (reference sequence). The CDR3 loop spans 14 amino acids. The J segment lost 5 bases and the V segment lost 3 bases, leaving 6 bases of the junction unmatched. The DNA for the CDR3 is TGTGCCAGCAGTTTTTTGACCGGGAGGGAGACCCAGTACTTC. Protein: CASSFLTGRETQYF.

This clonotype showed up many times. The genes are TRBV28 and TRBJ1-2, with D possibly being TRBD1 (5 bases). The CDR3 runs 16 residues. Trimming removed 5 bases at V and 6 bases at J, with 22 bases between. Germline-derived CDR1 and CDR2 are MDHEN and SYDVKM. For the CDR3, the DNA is TGTGCCAGCAGTACCCCCTTGGGCAGGGCCGAGCATGGCTACACCTTC. It yields the protein CASSTPLGRAEHGYTF.

This clonotype came up a few times. The genes are TRBV5-1 and TRBJ1-1; D might be TRBD1 (5 bases). The length of the CDR3 is 13 residues. The ends were cut back, 0 bases at V and 5 bases at J, with 8 bases in the middle. The germline gives CDR1 SGHRS, CDR2 YFSETQ. CDR3 nucleotides: TGCGCCAGCAGCTTGGGACGACAGACTGAAGCTTTCTTT. Translation: CASSLGRQTEAFF.

This clonotype was detected ten times or more. The V call is TRBV20-1, the J call TRBJ1-1; D is ambiguous. The V end was cut by 4 bases, the J end by 6 bases, with 9 bases between. The V gene's germline CDR1 is DFQATT and CDR2 SNEGSKA (reference sequence). This CDR3 contains 11 residues. CDR3 in DNA: TGCAGTGCTAATTACGCCCCTGAAGCTTTCTTT. Translation: CSANYAPEAFF.

V usage is TRBV20-1 and J usage is TRBJ1-1; D might be TRBD1 (6 bases). With 0 bases removed from V and 2 bases from J, the gap between germline ends came to 13 bases. The germline gives CDR1 DFQATT, CDR2 SNEGSKA (reference sequence). This CDR3 is built from 15 residues. CDR3 nucleotide sequence: TGCAGTGCTAGAGATTCGGGCAGGGGAAACACTGAAGCTTTCTTT. It codes for CSARDSGRGNTEAFF.

The chain uses TRBV28 and TRBJ2-3; either TRBD1 or TRBD2 may supply D (5 bases each). CDR1 is MDHEN, CDR2 SYDVKM, per germline. V lost 8 bases and J 2 bases, leaving 20 bases between the germline ends. The length of the CDR3 is 16 residues. The DNA of the CDR3 is TGTGCCAGCCCTGGGGGAGAATCTTCTCCCACAGATACGCAGTATTTT. Translating it yields CASPGGESSPTDTQYF.

V usage is TRBV3-1 and J usage is TRBJ1-6; TRBD1 might be the D (5 bases). The CDR3 runs to 17 residues. The V end was cut by 0 bases, the J end by 8 bases, with 17 bases between. The V gene's germline CDR1 is LGHDT and CDR2 YNNKEL (reference sequence). The CDR3 nucleotides read TGTGCCAGCAGCCAAGACATGGCAGGGTGGCCGGATTCACCCCTCCACTTT. Its translation is CASSQDMAGWPDSPLHF.